The present entry profiles one T cell receptor beta chain with its context. The antigen is not known. The source of the sample is a study of cytomegalovirus exposure and HLA in healthy donors. Primers included in the PCR were 60 Vbeta and 13 Jbeta primers. Clones were sequenced by immunoSEQ multiplex PCR, and TCRdb holds only the in-frame ones, with some missing. Of over 80,000 clones in the sample, 60% to 80% were seen once. The CDR3 is 16 amino acids. CDR1 is SGHDT, CDR2 YYEEEE, per germline. The J segment lost 1 base and the V segment lost 2 bases, leaving 4 bases of the junction unmatched. The study, taken as a whole, reports: Common viral pathogens (according to a later analysis) appeared linked to several of the most significant clusters. HLA alleles showed associations with 15,000 to 20,000 TCR beta sequences in a later analysis, at a 0.05 false discovery rate.

The sample taken for sequencing was PBMCs. The J gene is TRBJ2-2, the V gene TRBV5-6; TRBD2 matches 8 bases. The receptor's source is a female donor in good health and CMV-seronegative. The CDR3 loop is CASSLLLAGNTGELFF. The CDR3 DNA sequence: TGTGCCAGCAGCTTATTGCTAGCGGGGAACACCGGGGAGCTGTTTTTT. The full variable domain, with the rest looked up from reference TRBV5-6 and TRBJ2-2, is DAGVTQSPTHLIKTRGQQVTLRCSPKSGHDTVSWYQQALGQGPQFIFQYYEEEERQRGNFPDRFSGHQFPNYSSELNVNALLLGDSALYLCASSLLLAGNTGELFFGEGSRLTVL.